These 21 T cell receptor beta chains came from one sample sequenced in a study of blood T cell repertoires in COVID-19. The table came from immunoSEQ multiplex PCR; TCRdb's copy has only in-frame clones and leaves some out. The sample carries under 500,000 clones, roughly 91% recorded once. The source material was peripheral blood. These receptors were collected from a young woman with acute or convalescent COVID-19.

The V call is TRBV4-1, the J call TRBJ2-5, with TRBD2 matching 8 bases. The CDR3 length is 15 residues. Unmatched junction bases numbered 0, after V lost 0 bases and J lost 0 bases. Germline CDR1 MGHRA, CDR2 YSYEKL. CDR3 in amino acids: CASSQDSGDQETQYF. The CDR3, as DNA: TGCGCCAGCAGCCAAGATAGCGGGGACCAAGAGACCCAGTACTTC.

Points on this clone: Other DNA sequences in the sample encode the same CDR3. The rearrangement links TRBV6-5 to TRBJ1-1; D is perhaps TRBD1 (5 bases). Between the trimmed V and J ends, which lost 2 bases and 0 bases, there was a span of 7 bases. The CDR3 runs 14 residues. Germline CDR1 MNHEY, CDR2 SVGAGI. In nucleotides, the CDR3 is TGTGCCAGCAGTTACGCAGGGCTGAACACTGAAGCTTTCTTT. Its translation is CASSYAGLNTEAFF.

The chain couples TRBV19 to TRBJ2-7; 9 bases align to TRBD1. The CDR3 has 17 residues. Germline V lookup: CDR1 LNHDA, CDR2 SQIVND (reference sequence). The trim removed 5 bases at V and 2 bases at J, leaving 13 bases unmatched. CDR3 in DNA: TGTGCCAGTAGTTCGCTCTCGTATTGGGACAGGGCCTACGAGCAGTACTTC. Protein sequence: CASSSLSYWDRAYEQYF. The whole variable domain, remainder taken from reference TRBV19 and TRBJ2-7, is DGGITQSPKYLFRKEGQNVTLSCEQNLNHDAMYWYRQDPGQGLRLIYYSQIVNDFQKGDIAEGYSVSREKKESFPLTVTSAQKNPTAFYLCASSSLSYWDRAYEQYFGPGTRLTVT.

The chain combines TRBV11-2 with TRBJ1-6; 8 bases fit TRBD1. This CDR3 spans 13 amino acids. V lost 8 bases to trimming and J lost 10 bases; unmatched junction nucleotides: 7. The germline V gene has CDR1 SGHAT and CDR2 FQNNGV. The DNA of the CDR3 is TGTGCCAGCCAGACAGGGGATTACTCACCCCTCCACTTT. Its protein product is CASQTGDYSPLHF. Full variable domain (remainder filled in from reference TRBV11-2 and TRBJ1-6): EAGVAQSPRYKIIEKRQSVAFWCNPISGHATLYWYQQILGQGPKLLIQFQNNGVVDDSQLPKDRFSAERLKGVDSTLKIQPAKLEDSAVYLCASQTGDYSPLHFGNGTRLTVT.

This sequence joins TRBV4-1 and TRBJ1-1; perhaps TRBD1 as D (5 bases). Trimming shortened V by 5 bases and J by 7 bases, and 20 bases separated the two germline ends. CDR1 and CDR2 (germline): MGHRA, YSYEKL. The CDR3 consists of 15 residues. The chain's CDR3 is CASSYAGRDHREAFF. The CDR3 DNA reads as TGCGCCAGCAGCTACGCGGGGAGGGACCACCGTGAAGCTTTCTTT.

This clone has a single count. The chain links TRBV20-1 to TRBJ1-2; 8 bases are shared with TRBD1. This CDR3 region has 14 residues. Germline CDR1 is DFQATT and CDR2 is SNEGSKA (reference sequence). V gave up 3 bases and J gave up 5 bases; unmatched junction bases: 8. The chain's CDR3 is CSASQGAQNYGYTF. CDR3 sequence (DNA): TGCAGTGCTAGTCAGGGGGCGCAGAATTATGGCTACACCTTC.

V is TRBV9 and J is TRBJ2-1, with TRBD1 identical over 7 bases. V lost 0 bases and J lost 4; bases outside the gene matches: 4. The CDR3 length is 15 residues. Germline-derived CDR1 and CDR2 are SGDLS and YYNGEE. CDR3 sequence reads: CASSVGGGQYNEQFF. CDR3 nucleotides: TGTGCCAGCAGCGTAGGAGGGGGCCAGTACAATGAGCAGTTCTTC.

This chain connects TRBV6-5 to TRBJ1-3; D call uncertain. From germline, CDR1 is MNHEY and CDR2 SVGAGI. CDR3 length equals 14 residues. V was trimmed by 7 bases and J by 4 bases, leaving 14 bases between them. The CDR3 loop is CASTPQTGGNTIYF. The CDR3 DNA reads as TGTGCCAGCACGCCCCAAACGGGAGGAAACACCATATATTTT.

The J gene is TRBJ2-3, the V gene TRBV24-1; 9 bases are shared with TRBD1. Germline CDR1 is KGHDR and CDR2 is SFDVKD. J gave up 4 bases and V 9 bases, and 4 bases lay outside the gene matches. This CDR3 has 13 residues. The CDR3 sequence: CATGQGSADTQYF. DNA of the CDR3: TGTGCCACCGGACAGGGGAGCGCAGATACGCAGTATTTT.

The rearrangement joins TRBV24-1 to TRBJ1-5; a weak D match, TRBD1 (6 bases). This CDR3 is 15 amino acids long. The germline CDR1 and CDR2 sequences are KGHDR and SFDVKD. V lost 4 bases and J lost 4, with 13 bases in between. Written as DNA, the CDR3 is TGTGCCACCAGTGACACCGGGACACCAAATCAGCCCCAGCATTTT. This sequence encodes CATSDTGTPNQPQHF.

The J gene is TRBJ1-5, the V gene TRBV2; D possibly corresponds to TRBD1 (6 bases). CDR3 length: 16 amino acids. V gave up 5 bases and J gave up 3 bases, with 17 bases separating them. Germline CDR1 reads SNHLY; CDR2 reads FYNNEI. This CDR3 is CASSPIGRGVNQPQHF. CDR3 bases: TGTGCCAGCAGTCCTATTGGCAGGGGAGTCAATCAGCCCCAGCATTTT.

CDR3: CASSPASRTGITKNIQYF. CDR3 bases: TGTGCCAGCAGCCCGGCGTCCCGGACAGGGATCACCAAAAACATTCAGTACTTC. This chain links TRBV5-6 with TRBJ2-4; 8 nucleotides line up with TRBD1. This CDR3 is built from 18 residues. V was clipped by 4 bases and J by 2 bases; unmatched bases: 14. CDR1 and CDR2 from the germline V gene are SGHDT and YYEEEE.

This chain joins TRBV19 and TRBJ2-3; 10 nucleotides match TRBD1. Germline trimming cut 4 bases from V and 9 bases from J; bases unmatched to any gene: 4. The CDR3 consists of 13 residues. Germline assignment: CDR1 LNHDA and CDR2 SQIVND (reference sequence). The DNA of the CDR3 is TGTGCCAGTAGTAAAGGGACAGGGGACACGCAGTATTTT. This encodes CASSKGTGDTQYF.

The V and J genes are TRBV18 and TRBJ2-7; 7 bases are a match to TRBD2. With V trimmed by 3 bases and J by 2 bases, 1 base remained unmatched. Germline CDR1 is KGHSH and CDR2 is LQKENI. The CDR3 consists of 13 residues. CDR3 residues: CASSPRGTYEQYF. The CDR3 coding sequence is TGTGCCAGCTCACCGCGGGGGACCTACGAGCAGTACTTC.

DNA of the CDR3: TGTGCCACCAGAACGATAGCGGGAGACTACAATGAGCAGTTCTTC. This sequence encodes CATRTIAGDYNEQFF. This chain uses TRBV15 with TRBJ2-1; the match to TRBD2 covers 9 bases. The ends lost 6 bases at V and 3 bases at J; junction bases unmatched: 6. The CDR3 is 15 residues long. Germline-derived CDR1 and CDR2 are LNHNV and YYDKDF (reference sequence).

The chain links TRBV6-5 to TRBJ1-2; 10 bases map to TRBD1. Unmatched junction bases numbered 10, after V lost 6 bases and J lost 12 bases. Germline V gene data show CDR1 as MNHEY and CDR2 as SVGAGI. This CDR3 is 13 amino acids long. In nucleotides, the CDR3 is TGTGCCAGCAGAGAGACAGGGGGCTTCAGGAACACCTTC. Its translation: CASRETGGFRNTF.

This clone was seen a single time. This chain uses TRBV12-5 with TRBJ2-3; 7 bases line up with TRBD2. V shed 1 base, J shed 2 bases, and the junction held 6 bases outside the gene matches. Germline V gene data show CDR1 as LGHNT and CDR2 as FRNRAP. The CDR3 is 16 residues long. CDR3 DNA sequence: TGTGCTAGTGGTTTGGGGGCGGGGGATAACACAGATACGCAGTATTTT. This encodes CASGLGAGDNTDTQYF.

This rearrangement joins TRBV7-9 to TRBJ2-2; 8 nucleotides line up with TRBD1. The J segment lost 6 bases and the V segment lost 10 bases, leaving 4 bases of the junction unmatched. The CDR3 contains 12 residues. Germline V CDR1 and CDR2: SEHNR, FQNEAQ (reference sequence). The CDR3 coding sequence is TGTGCCACAGACAGGGGTGCCGGGGAGCTGTTTTTT. This translates into CATDRGAGELFF.

The chain carries TRBV9 and TRBJ1-3; 8 bases agree with TRBD1. The CDR3 has 15 amino acids. CDR1 and CDR2 from the germline V gene are SGDLS and YYNGEE. V dropped 2 bases and J dropped 2; count of bases not matched to a gene: 3. The CDR3 bases are TGTGCCAGCAGCGTTGAGGACAGGGCTGGAAACACCATATATTTT. Translated: CASSVEDRAGNTIYF.

V and J are TRBV27 and TRBJ2-7, with TRBD2 as a possible D gene (5 bases). Between the trimmed V and J ends, which lost 0 bases and 5 bases, there was a span of 11 bases. Germline CDR1 is MNHEY and CDR2 is SMNVEV (reference sequence). This CDR3 is 14 amino acids long. The CDR3 coding sequence is TGTGCCAGCAGTTTATCATTAGCGAATAACGAGCAGTACTTC. Amino acids: CASSLSLANNEQYF.

This chain links TRBV27 with TRBJ2-7, with TRBD1 identical over 11 bases. After removal of 6 bases from V and 3 bases from J, the junction contained 22 bases not matched to a gene. There are 20 residues in the CDR3. Per the germline V gene, CDR1 is MNHEY and CDR2 is SMNVEV (reference sequence). In nucleotides, the CDR3 is TGTGCCAGCAGAAAAGGACCGGGACAGGGGGTACTAAAGAAGATCTACGAGCAGTACTTC. Translated, it gives CASRKGPGQGVLKKIYEQYF.